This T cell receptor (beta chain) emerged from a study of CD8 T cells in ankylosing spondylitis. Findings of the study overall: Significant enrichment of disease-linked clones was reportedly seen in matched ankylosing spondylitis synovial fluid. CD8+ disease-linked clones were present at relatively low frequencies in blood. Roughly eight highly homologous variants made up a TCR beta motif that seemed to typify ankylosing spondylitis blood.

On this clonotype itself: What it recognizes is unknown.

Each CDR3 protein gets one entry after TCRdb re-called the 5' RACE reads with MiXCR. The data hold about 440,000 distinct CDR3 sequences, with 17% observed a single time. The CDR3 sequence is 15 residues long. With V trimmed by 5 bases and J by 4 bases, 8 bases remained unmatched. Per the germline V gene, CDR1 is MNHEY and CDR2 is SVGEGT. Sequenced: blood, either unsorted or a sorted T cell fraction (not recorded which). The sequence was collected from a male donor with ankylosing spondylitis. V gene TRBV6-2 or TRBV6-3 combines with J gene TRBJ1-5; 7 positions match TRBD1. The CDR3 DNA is TGTGCCAGCAGTCAAGGGGGCCGCGGGAATCAGCCCCAGCATTTT. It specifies CASSQGGRGNQPQHF.